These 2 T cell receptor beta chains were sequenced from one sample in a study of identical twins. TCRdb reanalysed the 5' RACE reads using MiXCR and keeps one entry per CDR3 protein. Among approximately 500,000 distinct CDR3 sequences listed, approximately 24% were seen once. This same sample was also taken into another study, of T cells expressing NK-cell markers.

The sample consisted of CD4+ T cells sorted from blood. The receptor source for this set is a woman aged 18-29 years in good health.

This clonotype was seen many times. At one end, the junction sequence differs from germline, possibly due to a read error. CDR3 loop: CASSRLAGTTPYHEQFF. DNA of the CDR3: TGTGCCAGCAGCCGATTAGCCGGGACTACACCCTACCATGAGCAGTTCTTC. The rearrangement joins TRBV5-5 to TRBJ2-1, with 7 bases that match TRBD2. CDR1 is SGHKS and CDR2 is YYEKEE in the germline V gene (reference sequence). This CDR3 is built from 17 residues. The entire variable domain, with the rest obtained from reference TRBV5-5 and TRBJ2-1, is as follows: DAGVTQSPTHLIKTRGQQVTLRCSPISGHKSVSWYQQVLGQGPQFIFQYYEKEERGRGNFPDRFSARQFPNYSSELNVNALLLGDSALYLCASSRLAGTTPYHEQFFGPGTRLTVL.

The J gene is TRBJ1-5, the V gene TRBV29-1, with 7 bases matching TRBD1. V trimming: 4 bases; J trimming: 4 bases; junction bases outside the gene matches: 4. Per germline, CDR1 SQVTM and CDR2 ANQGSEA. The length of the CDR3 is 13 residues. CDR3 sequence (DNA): TGCAGCGTTGGGGGACAGACTAATCAGCCCCAGCATTTT. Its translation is CSVGGQTNQPQHF.